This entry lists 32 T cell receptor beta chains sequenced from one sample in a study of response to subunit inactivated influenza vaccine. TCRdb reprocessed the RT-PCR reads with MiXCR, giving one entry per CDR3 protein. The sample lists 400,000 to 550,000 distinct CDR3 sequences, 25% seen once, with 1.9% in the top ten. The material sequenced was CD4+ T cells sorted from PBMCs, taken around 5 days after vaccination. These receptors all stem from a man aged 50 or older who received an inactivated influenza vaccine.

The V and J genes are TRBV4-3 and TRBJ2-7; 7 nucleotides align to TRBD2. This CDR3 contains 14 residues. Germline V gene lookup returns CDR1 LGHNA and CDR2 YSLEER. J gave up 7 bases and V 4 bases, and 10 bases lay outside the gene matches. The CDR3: CASSPRAGVGEQYF. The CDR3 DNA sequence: TGCGCCAGCAGCCCCCGGGCGGGAGTCGGTGAGCAGTACTTC.

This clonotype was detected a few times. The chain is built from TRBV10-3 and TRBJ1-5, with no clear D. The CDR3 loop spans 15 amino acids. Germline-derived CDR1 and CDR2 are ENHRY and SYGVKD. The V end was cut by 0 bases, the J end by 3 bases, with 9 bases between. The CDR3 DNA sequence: TGTGCCATCAGTGAGTCGATACAGAACAATCAGCCCCAGCATTTT. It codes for CAISESIQNNQPQHF.

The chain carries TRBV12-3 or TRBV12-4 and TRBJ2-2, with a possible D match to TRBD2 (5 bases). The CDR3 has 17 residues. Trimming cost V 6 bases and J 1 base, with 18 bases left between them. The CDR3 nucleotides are TGTGCCAGCAGGACGGGCGGGCGGGTTCGGAACACCGGGGAGCTGTTTTTT. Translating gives CASRTGGRVRNTGELFF.

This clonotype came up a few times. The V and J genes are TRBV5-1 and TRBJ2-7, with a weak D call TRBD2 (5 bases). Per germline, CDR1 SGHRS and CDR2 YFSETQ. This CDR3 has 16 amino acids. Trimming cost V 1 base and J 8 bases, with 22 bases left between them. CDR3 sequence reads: CASSLRSSETFVKQYF. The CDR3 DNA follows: TGCGCCAGCAGCTTGAGGAGTAGCGAGACATTCGTCAAGCAGTACTTC.

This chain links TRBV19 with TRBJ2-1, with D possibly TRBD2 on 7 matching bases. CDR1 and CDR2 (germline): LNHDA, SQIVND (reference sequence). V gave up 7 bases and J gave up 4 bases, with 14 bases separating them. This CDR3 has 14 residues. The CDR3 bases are TGTGCCAGTAAGTTGCGGGGGCTATACAATGAGCAGTTCTTC. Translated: CASKLRGLYNEQFF.

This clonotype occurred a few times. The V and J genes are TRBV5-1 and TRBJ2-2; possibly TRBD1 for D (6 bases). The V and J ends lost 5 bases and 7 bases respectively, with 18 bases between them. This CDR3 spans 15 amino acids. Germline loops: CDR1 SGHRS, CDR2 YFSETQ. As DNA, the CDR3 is TGCGCCAGCAGGAGTGGGGACATAGGAAGCGGGGAGCTGTTTTTT. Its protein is CASRSGDIGSGELFF.

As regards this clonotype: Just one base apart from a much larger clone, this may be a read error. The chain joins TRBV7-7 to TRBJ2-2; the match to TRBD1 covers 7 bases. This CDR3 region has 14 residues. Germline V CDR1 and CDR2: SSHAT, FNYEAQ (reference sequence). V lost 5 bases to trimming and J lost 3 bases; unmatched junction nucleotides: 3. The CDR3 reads CASSPGQYTGELFF. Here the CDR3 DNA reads TGTGCCAGCAGCCCGGGACAGTACACCGGGGAGCTGTTTTTT.

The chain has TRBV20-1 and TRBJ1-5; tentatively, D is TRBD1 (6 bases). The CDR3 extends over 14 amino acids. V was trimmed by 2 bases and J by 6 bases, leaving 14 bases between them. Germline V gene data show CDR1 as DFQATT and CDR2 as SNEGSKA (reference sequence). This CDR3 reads CSARYGGGGQPQHF. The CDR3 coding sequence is TGCAGTGCTAGATATGGGGGGGGCGGTCAGCCCCAGCATTTT.

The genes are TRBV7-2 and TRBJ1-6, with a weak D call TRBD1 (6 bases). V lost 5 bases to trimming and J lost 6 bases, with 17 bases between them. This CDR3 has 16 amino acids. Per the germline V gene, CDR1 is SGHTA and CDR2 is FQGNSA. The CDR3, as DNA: TGTGCCAGCAGCCTAAACAGGGTTACTACTAATTCACCCCTCCACTTT. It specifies CASSLNRVTTNSPLHF.

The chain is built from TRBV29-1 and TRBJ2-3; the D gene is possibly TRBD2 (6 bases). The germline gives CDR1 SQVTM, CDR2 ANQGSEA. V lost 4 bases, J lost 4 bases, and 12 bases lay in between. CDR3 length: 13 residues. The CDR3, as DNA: TGCAGCGTTGGTTCTAGCGCGGCAGATACGCAGTATTTT. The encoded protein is CSVGSSAADTQYF.

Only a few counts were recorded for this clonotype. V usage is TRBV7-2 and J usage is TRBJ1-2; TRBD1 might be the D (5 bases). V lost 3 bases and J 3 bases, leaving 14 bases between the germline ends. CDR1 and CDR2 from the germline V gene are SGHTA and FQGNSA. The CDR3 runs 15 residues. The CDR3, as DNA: TGTGCCAGCAGCTTGAGGGGCAGGGTGGACTATGGCTACACCTTC. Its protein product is CASSLRGRVDYGYTF.

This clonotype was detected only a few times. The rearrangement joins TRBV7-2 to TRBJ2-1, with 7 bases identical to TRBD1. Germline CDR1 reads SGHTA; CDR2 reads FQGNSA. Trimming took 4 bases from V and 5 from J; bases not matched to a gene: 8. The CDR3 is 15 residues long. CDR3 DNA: TGTGCCAGCAGCTCTACGACAGGGTCCCACAATGAGCAGTTCTTC. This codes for CASSSTTGSHNEQFF.

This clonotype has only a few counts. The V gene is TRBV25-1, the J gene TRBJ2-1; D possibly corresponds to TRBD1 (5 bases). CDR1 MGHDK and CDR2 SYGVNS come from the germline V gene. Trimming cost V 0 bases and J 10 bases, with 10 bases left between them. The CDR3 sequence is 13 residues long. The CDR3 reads CASSEYGASEQFF. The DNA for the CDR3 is TGTGCCAGCAGTGAATATGGGGCCTCGGAGCAGTTCTTC.

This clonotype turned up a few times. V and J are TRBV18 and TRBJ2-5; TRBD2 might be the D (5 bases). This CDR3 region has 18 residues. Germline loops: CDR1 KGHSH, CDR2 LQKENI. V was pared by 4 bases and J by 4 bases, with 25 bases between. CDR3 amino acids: CASSRNAGITGSRETQYF. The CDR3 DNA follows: TGTGCCAGCTCACGTAACGCTGGGATAACGGGATCCAGAGAGACCCAGTACTTC.

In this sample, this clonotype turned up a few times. The CDR3 reads CASSQTSGTGSGYTF. In DNA, the CDR3 is TGTGCCAGCAGCCAGACTTCCGGGACAGGGAGTGGCTACACCTTC. This rearrangement joins TRBV14 to TRBJ1-2; TRBD1 agrees at 9 bases. The CDR3 is 15 residues long. V trimming: 3 bases; J trimming: 7 bases; junction bases outside the gene matches: 9. Germline V lookup: CDR1 SGHDN, CDR2 FVKESK.

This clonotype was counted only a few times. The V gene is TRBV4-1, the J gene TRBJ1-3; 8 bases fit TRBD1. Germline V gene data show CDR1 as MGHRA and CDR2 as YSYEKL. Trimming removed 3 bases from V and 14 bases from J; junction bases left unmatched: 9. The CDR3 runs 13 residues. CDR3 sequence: CASSHGQGRAVYF. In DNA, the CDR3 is TGCGCCAGCAGCCATGGACAGGGCAGGGCCGTATATTTT.

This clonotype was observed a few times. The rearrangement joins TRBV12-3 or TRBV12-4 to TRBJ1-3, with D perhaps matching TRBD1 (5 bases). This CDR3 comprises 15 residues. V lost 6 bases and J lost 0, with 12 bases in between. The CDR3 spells CASRRDRPSGNTIYF. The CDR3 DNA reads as TGTGCCAGCAGACGAGACAGACCCTCTGGAAACACCATATATTTT.

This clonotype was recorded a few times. CDR3 sequence (DNA): TGTGCCAGCAGCCTCCAGGCAACCGGGGAGCTGTTTTTT. This encodes CASSLQATGELFF. J is TRBJ2-2 and V is TRBV3-1; D gene uncertain. CDR3 size: 13 residues. Deletions cut 4 bases from V and 5 bases from J, with 8 bases between. Looked up from germline, CDR1 is LGHDT and CDR2 is YNNKEL (reference sequence).

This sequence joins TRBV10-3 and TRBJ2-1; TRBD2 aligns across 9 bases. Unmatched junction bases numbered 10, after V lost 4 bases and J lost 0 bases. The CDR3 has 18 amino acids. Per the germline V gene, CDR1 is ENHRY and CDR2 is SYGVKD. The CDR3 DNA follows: TGTGCCATCAGTGGGCTAGCGGGAAACCTATACTCCTACAATGAGCAGTTCTTC. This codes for CAISGLAGNLYSYNEQFF.

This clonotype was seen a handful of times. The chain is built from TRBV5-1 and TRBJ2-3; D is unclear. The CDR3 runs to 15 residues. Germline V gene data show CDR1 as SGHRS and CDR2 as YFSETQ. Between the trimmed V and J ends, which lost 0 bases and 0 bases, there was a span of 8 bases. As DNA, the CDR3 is TGCGCCAGCAGCTTGGATCCGGATAGCACAGATACGCAGTATTTT. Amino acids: CASSLDPDSTDTQYF. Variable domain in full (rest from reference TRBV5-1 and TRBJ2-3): KAGVTQTPRYLIKTRGQQVTLSCSPISGHRSVSWYQQTPGQGLQFLFEYFSETQRNKGNFPGRFSGRQFSNSRSEMNVSTLELGDSALYLCASSLDPDSTDTQYFGPGTRLTVL.

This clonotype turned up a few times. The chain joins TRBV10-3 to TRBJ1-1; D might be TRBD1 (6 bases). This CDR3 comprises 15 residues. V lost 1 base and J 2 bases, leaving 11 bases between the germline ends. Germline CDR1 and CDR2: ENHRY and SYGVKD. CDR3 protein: CAISELTGPNTEAFF. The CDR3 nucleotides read TGTGCCATCAGTGAGTTGACAGGTCCTAACACTGAAGCTTTCTTT.

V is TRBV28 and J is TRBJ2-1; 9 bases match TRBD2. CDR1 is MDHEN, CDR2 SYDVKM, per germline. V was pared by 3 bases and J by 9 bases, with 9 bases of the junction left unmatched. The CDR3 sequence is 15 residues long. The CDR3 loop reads CASSFRLAGLAEQFF. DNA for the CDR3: TGTGCCAGCAGTTTCCGGCTAGCGGGGTTGGCTGAGCAGTTCTTC. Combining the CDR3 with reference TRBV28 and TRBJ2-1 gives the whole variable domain DVKVTQSSRYLVKRTGEKVFLECVQDMDHENMFWYRQDPGLGLRLIYFSYDVKMKEKGDIPEGYSVSREKKERFSLILESASTNQTSMYLCASSFRLAGLAEQFFGPGTRLTVL.

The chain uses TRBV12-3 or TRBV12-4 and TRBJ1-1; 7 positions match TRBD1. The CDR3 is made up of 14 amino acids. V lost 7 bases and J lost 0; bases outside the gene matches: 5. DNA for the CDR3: TGTGCCAGCACCAAGACAGGGATGAACACTGAAGCTTTCTTT. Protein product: CASTKTGMNTEAFF.

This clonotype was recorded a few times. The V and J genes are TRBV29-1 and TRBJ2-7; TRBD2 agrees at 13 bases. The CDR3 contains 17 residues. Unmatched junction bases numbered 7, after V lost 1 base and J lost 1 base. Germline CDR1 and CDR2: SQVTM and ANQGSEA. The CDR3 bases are TGCAGCGTTGAAGGGAGACTAGCGGGAGGAGCGTCCTACGAGCAGTACTTC. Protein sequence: CSVEGRLAGGASYEQYF.

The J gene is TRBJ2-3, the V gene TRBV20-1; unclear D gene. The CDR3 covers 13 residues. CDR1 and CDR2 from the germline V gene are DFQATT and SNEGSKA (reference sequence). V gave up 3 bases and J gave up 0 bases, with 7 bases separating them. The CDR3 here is CSARHLSTDTQYF. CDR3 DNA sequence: TGCAGTGCTAGGCACCTGAGCACAGATACGCAGTATTTT.

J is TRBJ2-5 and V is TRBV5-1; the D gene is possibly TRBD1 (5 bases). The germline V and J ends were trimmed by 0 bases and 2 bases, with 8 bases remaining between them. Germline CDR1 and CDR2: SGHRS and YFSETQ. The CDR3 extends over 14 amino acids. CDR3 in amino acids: CASSLGTIQETQYF. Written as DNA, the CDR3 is TGCGCCAGCAGCTTGGGGACAATACAAGAGACCCAGTACTTC.

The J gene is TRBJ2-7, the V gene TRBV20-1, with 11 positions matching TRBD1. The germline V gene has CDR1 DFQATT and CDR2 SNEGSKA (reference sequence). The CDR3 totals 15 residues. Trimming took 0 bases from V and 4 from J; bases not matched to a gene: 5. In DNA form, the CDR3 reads TGCAGTGCTAGAGATTACGGGACAGGGGGTTACGAGCAGTACTTC. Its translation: CSARDYGTGGYEQYF.

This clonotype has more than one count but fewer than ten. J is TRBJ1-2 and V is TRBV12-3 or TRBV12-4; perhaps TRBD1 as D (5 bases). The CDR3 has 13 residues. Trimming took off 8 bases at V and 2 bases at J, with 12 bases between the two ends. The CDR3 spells CASFFGGNYGYTF. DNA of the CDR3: TGTGCCAGCTTTTTTGGGGGGAACTATGGCTACACCTTC.

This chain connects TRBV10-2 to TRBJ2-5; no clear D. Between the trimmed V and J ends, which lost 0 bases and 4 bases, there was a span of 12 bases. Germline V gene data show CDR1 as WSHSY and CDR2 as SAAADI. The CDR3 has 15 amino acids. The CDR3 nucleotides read TGCGCCAGCAGTGAGTCGTCTTCGGAGAGAGAGACCCAGTACTTC. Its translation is CASSESSSERETQYF.

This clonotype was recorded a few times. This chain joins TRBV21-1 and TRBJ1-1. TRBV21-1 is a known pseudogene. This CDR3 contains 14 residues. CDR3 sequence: CASSKWWPNTEAFF. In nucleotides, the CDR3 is TGTGCCAGCAGCAAATGGTGGCCGAACACTGAAGCTTTCTTT.

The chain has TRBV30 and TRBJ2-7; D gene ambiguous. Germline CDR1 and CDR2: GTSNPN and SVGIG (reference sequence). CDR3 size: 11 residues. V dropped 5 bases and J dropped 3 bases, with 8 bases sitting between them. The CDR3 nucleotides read TGTGCCTGGGGGCGGAACTACGAGCAGTACTTC. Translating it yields CAWGRNYEQYF.

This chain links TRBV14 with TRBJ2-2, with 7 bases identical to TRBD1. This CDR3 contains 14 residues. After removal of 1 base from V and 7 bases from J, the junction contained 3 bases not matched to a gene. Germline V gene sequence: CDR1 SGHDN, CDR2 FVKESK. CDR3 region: CASSQGQGIGELFF. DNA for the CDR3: TGTGCCAGCAGCCAAGGACAGGGCATCGGGGAGCTGTTTTTT. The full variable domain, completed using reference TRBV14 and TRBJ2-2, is EAGVTQFPSHSVIEKGQTVTLRCDPISGHDNLYWYRRVMGKEIKFLLHFVKESKQDESGMPNNRFLAERTGGTYSTLKVQPAELEDSGVYFCASSQGQGIGELFFGEGSRLTVL.